This entry describes one TCR beta chain. This clone's antigen is unknown. The input lacks base qualities; no much larger clone sits a single base away. Synthesis of TCR cDNA relied on 5'RACE template switching, a step that introduced a universal primer site along with unique molecular identifiers. Priming for cDNA synthesis came from both the TCR alpha and TCR beta constant segments. Library amplification used two PCR steps, and the second PCR step added sample barcodes and sequencing adapters. Libraries were sequenced on Illumina HiSeq 2500 (2x100 bp) or NovaSeq (2x150 bp). The authors processed their data as follows. Demultiplexing of reads and collapsing into UMI consensus sequences were performed with MIGEC, and V(D)J alignment was carried out with MiXCR. Vaccine-responding clonotypes were defined with edgeR using replicate PBMC samples, requiring FDR below 0.01 and a log2 fold change above 5 up to day 15. Bulk clonotypes were assigned CD4 or CD8 identity according to which sequenced CD4 or CD8 repertoire held them at higher abundance. In TCRdb, the public reads were trimmed at Q25 with fastp and aligned with MiXCR, with productive beta chains retained. Each entry merges the rows of one CDR3 protein and shows their most common DNA and genes. TCRdb's processing, not the authors', yielded these V and J calls. For this sample there are around 530,000 distinct CDR3 sequences; about a sixth appear just once. The ten biggest clones cover 15% to 20% of the sample.

Reading from cysteine to phenylalanine, the CDR3 counts 14 amino acids. Of the read, only the CDR3 DNA is kept; its 42 bases are in frame from base 1. CDR1 and CDR2, looked up from the germline V gene, are SGHTA and FQGNSA. Trimming removed 5 bases from V and 7 bases from J, leaving 17 bases between the germline ends. The treatment or condition label for this specimen denotes: live attenuated yellow fever vaccine strain. At each blood-draw timepoint, two biological replicates of bulk PBMCs were collected. PBMCs were isolated from peripheral blood using a standard Ficoll-Paque protocol. TriZol was used to extract RNA from bulk PBMCs, CD4 and CD8 fractions, and dextramer-positive and dextramer-negative fractions. The data were taken from a study of T cells after yellow fever vaccination (dated by TCRdb to 2018 to 2020). A note on the overall study: The SMART-Seq v4 Ultra Low Input RNA kit was used to prepare libraries from fractions with low cell numbers. To track T-cell clones before and after primary and booster YFV17D yellow fever vaccination, bulk TCR alpha and beta repertoires were sequenced longitudinally. Two healthy male donors, one aged 18 to 30 and one aged 30 to 40 years, made up the cohort. Blood was drawn at multiple timepoints before and after primary and secondary immunization, with bulk PBMC replicates and cell subsets isolated.

Results the study describes overall, beyond this receptor: Computational filtering was required because FACS-sorted repertoires could contain abundant contaminating clonotypes from the bulk population. Compared with the primary T-cell response, the secondary T-cell response was weaker but faster, peaking on day 5 rather than day 15. A small share of clonotypes was detected in both CD4 and CD8 compartments, with the overlap likely arising from convergent recombination. Because only a couple of donors were included in the study, the extent to which the findings can be generalized is limited. Most clones expanded after primary vaccination (approximately 95% of CD4 and 80% to 90% of CD8) were re-detected after the booster, suggesting that broad memory maintenance occurred.

The rearranged segments are TRBV7-2 and TRBJ1-2; a tentative D match to TRBD1 spans 5 bases. The sequence came from a man between 18 and 29 years old who received the YFV17D yellow fever vaccine. This specimen consisted of PBMCs, obtained about 5 days after the first yellow fever vaccination. The nucleotide sequence is given as TGTGCCAGCAGCCTCGGGACCGGCCCTCCTGGCTACACCTTC. Its protein product is CASSLGTGPPGYTF.